This paragraph covers one T cell receptor (beta chain) sequence. The data are from a study of cytomegalovirus exposure and HLA in healthy donors. Assay used: immunoSEQ multiplex PCR; TCRdb lists only in-frame clones, some missing. The profile shows roughly 150,000 clones, 89% of them singletons. Germline V gene sequence: CDR1 SGHTA, CDR2 FQGTGA. CDR3 length: 14 residues. V shed 1 base and J 7 bases; nucleotides not matched to a gene: 4. This chain connects TRBV7-3 to TRBJ2-1, with 7 nucleotides matching TRBD1. This receptor was taken from a woman aged 18-35 years in good health and CMV-seropositive. Sequenced input: PBMCs. CDR3 in amino acids: CASSLIGTVNEQFF. The CDR3, as DNA: TGTGCCAGCAGCTTAATCGGGACAGTTAATGAGCAGTTCTTC.